This record covers a single TCR beta chain. This specimen comes from a study of regulatory T cells in long-lasting Graves disease. Researchers made TCR beta libraries by using iRepertoire HTBI primers and running Arm-PCR on CDR3 regions. TCRdb itself ran the multiplex PCR reads through MiXCR, one entry per CDR3 protein. The sample lists roughly 520,000 distinct CDR3 sequences; around 12% were seen once. The CDR3 loop spans 15 amino acids. V lost 7 bases and J lost 5, with 20 bases in between. Time point reported: newly diagnosed GD, antithyroid drugs for less than 3 months. RNA from PBMCs was the source of the TCR library. It was American Thyroid Association guidelines that determined Graves' disease diagnosis. Another study also made use of these data, one on T cells in Graves' hyperthyroidism and ophthalmopathy. That paper adds: The study left out patients who had uncontrolled infection, other autoimmune disease, pregnancy or lactation. Most thyroid-expanded clonotypes above 0.001 were also found in blood.

The chain employs TRBV12-3 or TRBV12-4 and TRBJ1-2; possibly TRBD1 for D (5 bases). Material: peripheral blood mononuclear cells (PBMCs), obtained at new diagnosis, from a patient treated with antithyroid drugs. This sequence originates from a woman in her twenties or thirties with Graves disease. CDR3 DNA sequence: TGTGCCAGCACTTTTGCGGGACTACCAGTGTATGGCTACACCTTC. It codes for CASTFAGLPVYGYTF.